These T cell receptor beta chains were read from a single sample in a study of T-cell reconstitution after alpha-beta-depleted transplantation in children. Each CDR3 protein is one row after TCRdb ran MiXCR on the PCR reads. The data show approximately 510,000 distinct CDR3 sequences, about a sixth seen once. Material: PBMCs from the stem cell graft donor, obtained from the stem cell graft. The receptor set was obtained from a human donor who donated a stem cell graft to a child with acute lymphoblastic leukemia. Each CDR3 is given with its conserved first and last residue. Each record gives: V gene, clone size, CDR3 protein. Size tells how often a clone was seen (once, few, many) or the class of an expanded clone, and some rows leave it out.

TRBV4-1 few CASSQGVYNEQFF
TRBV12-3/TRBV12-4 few CASVPPGASYNEQFF
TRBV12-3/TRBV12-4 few CASSPLGLAGAYNEQFF
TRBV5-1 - CASSLEGLAWSYNEQFF
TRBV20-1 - CSASLGISNQPQHF
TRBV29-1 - CSVLLIGTQYF
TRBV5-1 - CASSLVSAAYNEQFF
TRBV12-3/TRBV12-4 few CASIFTQVAEAFF
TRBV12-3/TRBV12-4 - CASSSALAGAETQYF
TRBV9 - CASTRWAENTEAFF
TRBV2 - CASSEAAGGSQPQHF
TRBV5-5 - CASSLVRDSLIQPQHF
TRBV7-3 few CASSSWGGSSYEQYF
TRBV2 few CASSEFGQGYSNQPQHF
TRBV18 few CASSPPGPGPYNEQFF
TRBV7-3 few CASSYGLGNNEQFF
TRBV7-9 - CAVTPVPGYEQYF
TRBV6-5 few CASSYFSRDRGRSPLHF
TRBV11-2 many CASSSDSAEQFF
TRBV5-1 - CASSLFGTGVSSPLHF
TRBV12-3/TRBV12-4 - CASSPHPSERNTEAFF
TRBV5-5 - CASSLSLGLNTEAFF
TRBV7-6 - CASSFEPDNIQYF
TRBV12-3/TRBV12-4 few CASTPNGWTEAFF
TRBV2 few CASSQSRDSSREAFF
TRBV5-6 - CASSFDEQFLRYSEQYF
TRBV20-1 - CSARVGGTRYNEQFF
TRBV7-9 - CASSSPNQPQHF
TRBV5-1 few CASSFSSGFPTEAFF
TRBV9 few CASSAVEGASSYNEQFF
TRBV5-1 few CASSPGTAYQETQYF
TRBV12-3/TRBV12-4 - CASSFSEQFF
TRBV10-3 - CATRPTGSYNEQFF
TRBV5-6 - CASSWPVEVDEQFF
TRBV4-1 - CASSEPGLAGGREQYF